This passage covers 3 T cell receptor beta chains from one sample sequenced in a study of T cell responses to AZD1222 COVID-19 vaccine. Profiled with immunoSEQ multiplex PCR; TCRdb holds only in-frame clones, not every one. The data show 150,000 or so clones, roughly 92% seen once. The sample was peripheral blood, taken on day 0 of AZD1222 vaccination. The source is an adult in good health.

CDR3 region: CASSLDMDGYTF. CDR3 sequence (DNA): TGTGCCAGCAGCTTAGACATGGATGGCTACACCTTC. The chain is built from TRBV7-2 and TRBJ1-2, with D unresolved. Trimming removed 1 base at V and 6 bases at J, with 6 bases between. The CDR3 is 12 amino acids. Germline V gene data show CDR1 as SGHTA and CDR2 as FQGNSA.

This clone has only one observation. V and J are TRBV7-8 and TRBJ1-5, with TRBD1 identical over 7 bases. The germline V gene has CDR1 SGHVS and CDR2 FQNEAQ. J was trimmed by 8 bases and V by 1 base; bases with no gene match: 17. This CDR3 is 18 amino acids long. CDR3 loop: CASSLGRDSHPTSEPQHF. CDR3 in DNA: TGTGCCAGCAGCTTAGGCCGGGACAGCCACCCCACTTCGGAGCCCCAGCATTTT.

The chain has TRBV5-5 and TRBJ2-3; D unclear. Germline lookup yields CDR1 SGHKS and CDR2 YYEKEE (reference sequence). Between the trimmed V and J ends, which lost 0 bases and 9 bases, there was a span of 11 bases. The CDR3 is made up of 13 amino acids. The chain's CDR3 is CASSLAELDTQYF. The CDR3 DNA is TGTGCCAGCAGCTTGGCCGAGTTAGACACGCAGTATTTT.